This TCR beta chain was captured in a study of cytomegalovirus exposure and HLA in healthy donors. This clone was observed a handful of times. PCR involved 60 Vbeta and 13 Jbeta primers. This table comes from immunoSEQ multiplex PCR, and its TCRdb copy is limited to in-frame clones, with some not included. The sample lists under 200,000 clones; about 59% were seen once. The sequenced sample consisted of PBMCs. This receptor was identified in a man in his forties or fifties in good health and CMV-seronegative.

CDR3 protein: CASGLTGAGNQPQHF. The CDR3 nucleotides are TGTGCTAGTGGTTTGACAGGGGCCGGGAATCAGCCCCAGCATTTT. The chain joins TRBV12-5 to TRBJ1-5; the match to TRBD1 covers 7 bases. V was clipped by 2 bases and J by 4 bases; unmatched bases: 5. Germline V lookup: CDR1 LGHNT, CDR2 FRNRAP. The CDR3 totals 15 residues. Complete variable domain (other parts from reference TRBV12-5 and TRBJ1-5): DARVTQTPRHKVTEMGQEVTMRCQPILGHNTVFWYRQTMMQGLELLAYFRNRAPLDDSGMPKDRFSAEMPDATLATLKIQPSEPRDSAVYFCASGLTGAGNQPQHFGDGTRLSIL.